The 10 T cell receptor beta chains presented below share a single source sample, sequenced in a study of blood T cells in healthy people across ages. The second PCR ran about 6 to 12 cycles with a sample-barcoded 5' primer and J-beta primers. TCRdb reprocessed the 5' RACE reads via MiXCR and lists one record per CDR3 protein. This table has roughly 680,000 distinct CDR3 sequences, over 40% appearing once. The material sequenced was blood. The receptors stem from an elderly woman in good health.

This clonotype came up many times. The chain has TRBV6-5 and TRBJ2-5, with D perhaps TRBD2 (6 bases). This CDR3 region has 13 residues. Germline V gene data show CDR1 as MNHEY and CDR2 as SVGAGI. V was pared by 7 bases and J by 1 base, with 10 bases between. As DNA, the CDR3 is TGTGCCAGCACGCGGGACCTCCAAGAGACCCAGTACTTC. As protein: CASTRDLQETQYF.

The V and J genes are TRBV29-1 and TRBJ2-1; D is unclear. The germline CDR1 and CDR2 sequences are SQVTM and ANQGSEA. The V gene lost 6 bases and the J gene lost 7 bases, with 16 bases spanning the gap. This CDR3 contains 13 residues. CDR3 nucleotides: TGCAGCGTCTCCAATCCACGAAGTAATGAGCAGTTCTTC. Encoded protein: CSVSNPRSNEQFF.

As DNA, the CDR3 is TGTGCCAGCAGTGAATTCTCGGGGACCTCTAACTATGGCTACACCTTC. It is translated as CASSEFSGTSNYGYTF. The chain combines TRBV25-1 with TRBJ1-2, with a tentative D call TRBD1 (5 bases). The CDR3 length is 16 residues. Germline CDR1 reads MGHDK; CDR2 reads SYGVNS. V lost 1 base to trimming and J lost 0 bases, with 12 bases between them.

This chain connects TRBV20-1 to TRBJ2-3, with D perhaps matching TRBD2 (6 bases). V was cut by 5 bases and J by 4 bases, with 13 bases left in between. The germline gives CDR1 DFQATT, CDR2 SNEGSKA (reference sequence). CDR3 length: 13 amino acids. The CDR3 bases are TGCAGTGCTCCCTTGGGGGGTGCAGATACGCAGTATTTT. Protein sequence: CSAPLGGADTQYF.

This clonotype was detected ten times or more. The chain carries TRBV7-2 and TRBJ2-3, with a possible D match to TRBD1 (6 bases). Germline loops: CDR1 SGHTA, CDR2 FQGNSA. V was clipped by 5 bases and J by 3 bases, with 15 bases between them. This CDR3 is built from 15 residues. In DNA, the CDR3 is TGTGCCAGCAGCCAACAGGGAACATCGACAGATACGCAGTATTTT. Amino acid sequence: CASSQQGTSTDTQYF.

In DNA form, the CDR3 reads TGTGCCAGCATGTGGCGGGGACAGTCAGACAAAAACATTCAGTACTTC. Protein: CASMWRGQSDKNIQYF. The chain couples TRBV2 to TRBJ2-4; D perhaps matches TRBD1 (7 bases). Looked up from germline, CDR1 is SNHLY and CDR2 is FYNNEI. V lost 7 bases and J lost 3, with 19 bases in between. This CDR3 has 16 amino acids.

The rearrangement uses TRBV9 and TRBJ2-7; no reliable D call. The DNA end favors TRBJ2-5, so the J call may be wrong. Germline V gives CDR1 SGDLS, CDR2 YYNGEE. The CDR3 runs 18 residues. CDR3 sequence (DNA): TGTGCCAGCAGCGGTAGCCCTAAGGCACGGGCCCCCCAAGAGACCCAGTACTTC. Translated, it gives CASSGSPKARAPQETQYF.

The V gene is TRBV20-1, the J gene TRBJ2-7; possibly TRBD1 for D (6 bases). The CDR3 length is 14 residues. V gave up 2 bases and J gave up 0 bases, with 11 bases separating them. From germline, CDR1 is DFQATT and CDR2 SNEGSKA (reference sequence). The CDR3 DNA sequence: TGCAGTGCTAGACCGGGACACAGCTCCTACGAGCAGTACTTC. Translating it yields CSARPGHSSYEQYF.

The V and J genes are TRBV3-1 and TRBJ2-7, with 7 bases identical to TRBD2. Matching the DNA end better, TRBJ2-5 makes the J call doubtful. The germline V gene has CDR1 LGHDT and CDR2 YNNKEL (reference sequence). The CDR3 contains 14 residues. CDR3 region: CASSQETSSWTQYF. CDR3 nucleotides: TGTGCCAGCAGCCAAGAGACTAGCAGTTGGACCCAGTACTTC.

The chain links TRBV14 to TRBJ2-7; 12 nucleotides match TRBD2. Unmatched junction bases numbered 7, after V lost 1 base and J lost 9 bases. CDR3 length: 15 residues. Germline CDR1 SGHDN, CDR2 FVKESK. The DNA of the CDR3 is TGTGCCAGCAGCCAAGTTCAACTAGCGGGAGGCCCGCAGTACTTC. It codes for CASSQVQLAGGPQYF.